Listed below are T cell receptor beta chains from one sample, sequenced in a study of blood T cell repertoires in COVID-19. Here immunoSEQ multiplex PCR was the method, and the copy in TCRdb shows in-frame clones only, minus some. The table lists a few hundred thousand clones, about 80% of them singletons. Sequencing input: PBMCs or T cells enriched from blood (not recorded which). Every receptor here comes from a man over 45 who had recovered from COVID-19. Both conserved end residues are part of each CDR3. Fields, in order: D gene, clone size, V gene, J gene, CDR3 DNA, CDR3 protein. D genes are given only for firm matches. Not every row has a clone size; where given, it reads once, few, many or a size class.

d_gene: TRBD1; abundance: -; v_gene: TRBV28; j_gene: TRBJ1-1; CDR3nt: TGTGCCAGCAGTGCCCCAACAGGGGGCGGTCGAGCTTTCTTT; CDR3aa: CASSAPTGGGRAFF
d_gene: -; abundance: -; v_gene: TRBV28; j_gene: TRBJ2-7; CDR3nt: TGTGCCAGCAGTCCCTCCGGGACTTCTCATTTCTCCTACGAGCAGTACTTC; CDR3aa: CASSPSGTSHFSYEQYF
d_gene: -; abundance: -; v_gene: TRBV9; j_gene: TRBJ1-2; CDR3nt: TGTGCCAGCAGCGTAGATGGACAGACATCTAACTATGGCTACACCTTC; CDR3aa: CASSVDGQTSNYGYTF
d_gene: -; abundance: many; v_gene: TRBV6-5; j_gene: TRBJ1-6; CDR3nt: TGTGCCAGCAGTTACCTGACAGTAGACGGGTCACCCCTCCACTTT; CDR3aa: CASSYLTVDGSPLHF
d_gene: TRBD1; abundance: -; v_gene: TRBV5-6; j_gene: TRBJ1-2; CDR3nt: TGTGCCAGCAGCGATCCGGCCGGGACAGGGTCAAGTCGCTACACCTTC; CDR3aa: CASSDPAGTGSSRYTF
d_gene: -; abundance: -; v_gene: TRBV7-2; j_gene: TRBJ2-7; CDR3nt: TGTGCCAGCCGGGGGAGGATAGACTCCTACGAGCAGTACTTC; CDR3aa: CASRGRIDSYEQYF
d_gene: -; abundance: -; v_gene: TRBV6-1; j_gene: TRBJ1-4; CDR3nt: TGTGCCAGCAGTGAAGTATCTGAAAAACTGTTTTTT; CDR3aa: CASSEVSEKLFF
d_gene: -; abundance: -; v_gene: TRBV7-3; j_gene: TRBJ2-2; CDR3nt: TGTGCCAGCTGTCCAGGGCCGAACACCGGGGAGCTGTTTTTT; CDR3aa: CASCPGPNTGELFF
d_gene: -; abundance: -; v_gene: TRBV7-9; j_gene: TRBJ1-2; CDR3nt: TGTGCCAGCAGCCCTCGGAACAGGGCTAGCGGCTACACCTTC; CDR3aa: CASSPRNRASGYTF
d_gene: -; abundance: -; v_gene: TRBV9; j_gene: TRBJ1-2; CDR3nt: TGTGCCAGCAGCGTAGTCAGTAACTATGGCTACACCTTC; CDR3aa: CASSVVSNYGYTF
d_gene: -; abundance: -; v_gene: TRBV6-1; j_gene: TRBJ2-7; CDR3nt: TGTGCCAGCAGGGAAGCAGCCGCTCCCTACGAGCAGTACTTC; CDR3aa: CASREAAAPYEQYF
d_gene: -; abundance: -; v_gene: TRBV6-1; j_gene: TRBJ1-2; CDR3nt: TGTGCCAGCAGTGATAATCCCGGTGGTTATGGCTACACCTTC; CDR3aa: CASSDNPGGYGYTF
d_gene: TRBD1; abundance: -; v_gene: TRBV19; j_gene: TRBJ2-2; CDR3nt: TGTGCCAGTAGTACTTTGACAGGGGTGGCCGGGGAGCTGTTTTTT; CDR3aa: CASSTLTGVAGELFF
d_gene: -; abundance: -; v_gene: TRBV11-3; j_gene: TRBJ2-7; CDR3nt: TGTGCCAGCAGCTCTACCTCGACAGGTGATGCCTACGAGCAGTACTTC; CDR3aa: CASSSTSTGDAYEQYF
d_gene: -; abundance: -; v_gene: TRBV19; j_gene: TRBJ1-1; CDR3nt: TGTGCCAGTAGGCGTAGCCGGAACACTGAAGCTTTCTTT; CDR3aa: CASRRSRNTEAFF
d_gene: TRBD1; abundance: -; v_gene: TRBV19; j_gene: TRBJ2-3; CDR3nt: TGTGCCAGTAAAACACTCGGACAGGGTTCTAATCGAGATACGCAGTATTTT; CDR3aa: CASKTLGQGSNRDTQYF
d_gene: TRBD1; abundance: once; v_gene: TRBV4-3; j_gene: TRBJ1-4; CDR3nt: TGCGCCAGCAGCCAAGAAAGGGACAGGGGTTACCAAAAACTGTTTTTT; CDR3aa: CASSQERDRGYQKLFF
d_gene: TRBD1; abundance: -; v_gene: TRBV24-1; j_gene: TRBJ1-6; CDR3nt: TGTGCCACAAGTCACAGGGGGCTTGTAAATTCACCCCTCCACTTT; CDR3aa: CATSHRGLVNSPLHF
d_gene: -; abundance: -; v_gene: TRBV28; j_gene: TRBJ1-2; CDR3nt: TGTGCCAGCAGCCTCTCTTATTATGGCTACACCTTC; CDR3aa: CASSLSYYGYTF
d_gene: -; abundance: -; v_gene: TRBV6-5; j_gene: TRBJ1-5; CDR3nt: TGTGCCAGCACGACAAGCAGGGGCAATCAGCCCCAGCATTTT; CDR3aa: CASTTSRGNQPQHF
d_gene: TRBD1; abundance: -; v_gene: TRBV11-2; j_gene: TRBJ1-3; CDR3nt: TGTGCCAGCAGCCTATCGACAGGGTACTTGTCTGGAAACACCATATATTTT; CDR3aa: CASSLSTGYLSGNTIYF
d_gene: TRBD1; abundance: few; v_gene: TRBV11-2; j_gene: TRBJ2-7; CDR3nt: TGTGCCAGCAGCTCCGGACAGGGGAGGTCCTACGAGCAGTACTTC; CDR3aa: CASSSGQGRSYEQYF
d_gene: -; abundance: -; v_gene: TRBV12-5; j_gene: TRBJ2-5; CDR3nt: TGTGCTAGTGGTTCAGGGGTGGAGACCCAGTACTTC; CDR3aa: CASGSGVETQYF
d_gene: -; abundance: -; v_gene: TRBV7-9; j_gene: TRBJ2-3; CDR3nt: TGTGCCAGCTCCAGACAGAACCGAGGAGATACGCAGTATTTT; CDR3aa: CASSRQNRGDTQYF
d_gene: -; abundance: -; v_gene: TRBV5-8; j_gene: TRBJ1-2; CDR3nt: TGTGCCAGCAGCCTGGTTCTCTATGGCTACACCTTC; CDR3aa: CASSLVLYGYTF
d_gene: -; abundance: -; v_gene: TRBV10-3; j_gene: TRBJ1-6; CDR3nt: TGTGCCATACGGAGGGAGGGGATGAATTCACCCCTCCACTTT; CDR3aa: CAIRREGMNSPLHF
d_gene: TRBD1; abundance: -; v_gene: TRBV6-6; j_gene: TRBJ1-2; CDR3nt: TGTGCCAGCAGTTTCCCGGGACAGACTAACTATGGCTACACCTTC; CDR3aa: CASSFPGQTNYGYTF
d_gene: -; abundance: once; v_gene: TRBV10-3; j_gene: TRBJ2-1; CDR3nt: TGTGCCAGCAGACTAGATCGGGCCAATGAGCAGTTCTTC; CDR3aa: CASRLDRANEQFF
d_gene: -; abundance: -; v_gene: TRBV12-5; j_gene: TRBJ2-7; CDR3nt: TGTGCTAGTGGTTTGGAGGTGACGGGCGAGCAGTACTTC; CDR3aa: CASGLEVTGEQYF
d_gene: TRBD1; abundance: once; v_gene: TRBV3-1/TRBV3-2; j_gene: TRBJ1-4; CDR3nt: TGTGCCAGCAGAAAGGATTGGACAGGGGGGAATGAAAAACTGTTTTTT; CDR3aa: CASRKDWTGGNEKLFF
d_gene: TRBD1; abundance: -; v_gene: TRBV19; j_gene: TRBJ1-2; CDR3nt: TGTGCCAGTAGTATTACCGGACAGGGCTATGGCTACACCTTC; CDR3aa: CASSITGQGYGYTF
d_gene: -; abundance: -; v_gene: TRBV7-2; j_gene: TRBJ2-2; CDR3nt: TGTGCCATCGTAGCCGGGAGTCGGAACACCGGGGAGCTGTTTTTT; CDR3aa: CAIVAGSRNTGELFF
d_gene: TRBD1; abundance: -; v_gene: TRBV3-1/TRBV3-2; j_gene: TRBJ1-3; CDR3nt: TGTGCCAGCAGCCTACGGACAGGGACGGGCTCTGGAAACACCATATATTTT; CDR3aa: CASSLRTGTGSGNTIYF
d_gene: TRBD2; abundance: -; v_gene: TRBV24-1; j_gene: TRBJ2-1; CDR3nt: TGTGCCACCAGTGATTCGGGACTAGCGGGAAAAAATGAGCAGTTCTTC; CDR3aa: CATSDSGLAGKNEQFF
d_gene: TRBD1; abundance: -; v_gene: TRBV2; j_gene: TRBJ2-3; CDR3nt: TGTGCCAGCAAGGACAGGATTAGCACAGATACGCAGTATTTT; CDR3aa: CASKDRISTDTQYF
d_gene: -; abundance: -; v_gene: TRBV30; j_gene: TRBJ1-6; CDR3nt: TGTGCCTGGAGTGGAGGGAGTGATTCACCCCTCCACTTT; CDR3aa: CAWSGGSDSPLHF
d_gene: -; abundance: -; v_gene: TRBV27; j_gene: TRBJ1-2; CDR3nt: TGTGCCAGCACCGACCTAGAGGGTAGCTATGGCTACACCTTC; CDR3aa: CASTDLEGSYGYTF
d_gene: TRBD1; abundance: -; v_gene: TRBV11-2; j_gene: TRBJ1-3; CDR3nt: TGTGCCAGCAGCCGCACAGGGGGAGGGTCTGGAAACACCATATATTTT; CDR3aa: CASSRTGGGSGNTIYF
d_gene: -; abundance: -; v_gene: TRBV19; j_gene: TRBJ2-3; CDR3nt: TGTGCCAGTAGTGGCGGCGCAACAGATACGCAGTATTTT; CDR3aa: CASSGGATDTQYF
d_gene: TRBD2; abundance: -; v_gene: TRBV19; j_gene: TRBJ2-3; CDR3nt: TGTGCCAGTAGTACATCTAGCGGGGTAGGCACAGATACGCAGTATTTT; CDR3aa: CASSTSSGVGTDTQYF
d_gene: -; abundance: -; v_gene: TRBV6-5; j_gene: TRBJ1-1; CDR3nt: TGTGCCAGCAGTTACTCGACTAGGGGAGTTACTGAAGCTTTCTTT; CDR3aa: CASSYSTRGVTEAFF
d_gene: TRBD2; abundance: -; v_gene: TRBV6-5; j_gene: TRBJ2-3; CDR3nt: TGTGCCAGCACACTAGCGGGGAATACGCAGTATTTT; CDR3aa: CASTLAGNTQYF
d_gene: -; abundance: -; v_gene: TRBV29-1; j_gene: TRBJ2-1; CDR3nt: TGCAGCGTTGATGGGGGCGCCCGTATCGAGCAGTTCTTC; CDR3aa: CSVDGGARIEQFF
d_gene: -; abundance: -; v_gene: TRBV6-5; j_gene: TRBJ2-2; CDR3nt: TGTGCCAGCATAGGGGCACCCGCCGGGGAGCTGTTTTTT; CDR3aa: CASIGAPAGELFF
d_gene: -; abundance: -; v_gene: TRBV11-2; j_gene: TRBJ2-5; CDR3nt: TGTGCCAGCAGCACGACCAGGGGGGCGGAGACCCAGTACTTC; CDR3aa: CASSTTRGAETQYF
d_gene: TRBD2; abundance: -; v_gene: TRBV11-1; j_gene: TRBJ2-1; CDR3nt: TGTGCCAGCAGCTTAGTAGCGGGAGGGCCCTTCAATGAGCAGTTCTTC; CDR3aa: CASSLVAGGPFNEQFF
d_gene: -; abundance: -; v_gene: TRBV7-8; j_gene: TRBJ1-1; CDR3nt: TGTGCCAGCAGCTTAATTCGCGGGGGCAGCACTGAAGCTTTCTTT; CDR3aa: CASSLIRGGSTEAFF
d_gene: TRBD1; abundance: -; v_gene: TRBV9; j_gene: TRBJ2-6; CDR3nt: TGTGCCAGCAGCCGGGGCTTGGGACAGTCAAGCTCTGGGGCCAACGTCCTGACTTTC; CDR3aa: CASSRGLGQSSSGANVLTF
d_gene: -; abundance: -; v_gene: TRBV19; j_gene: TRBJ1-4; CDR3nt: TGTGCCAGTAGGGCGGCCTCAACTAATGAAAAACTGTTTTTT; CDR3aa: CASRAASTNEKLFF
d_gene: -; abundance: -; v_gene: TRBV7-9; j_gene: TRBJ2-1; CDR3nt: TGTGCCAGCAGCCTTCAGATCGATGAGCAGTTCTTC; CDR3aa: CASSLQIDEQFF
d_gene: TRBD1; abundance: -; v_gene: TRBV4-2; j_gene: TRBJ2-5; CDR3nt: TGTGCCAGCAGCTGGGGACAGGCCCAAGAGACCCAGTACTTC; CDR3aa: CASSWGQAQETQYF
d_gene: -; abundance: once; v_gene: TRBV14; j_gene: TRBJ2-4; CDR3nt: TGTGCCAGCAGCCAAGATATTCCGAGCGTTCAGTACTTC; CDR3aa: CASSQDIPSVQYF